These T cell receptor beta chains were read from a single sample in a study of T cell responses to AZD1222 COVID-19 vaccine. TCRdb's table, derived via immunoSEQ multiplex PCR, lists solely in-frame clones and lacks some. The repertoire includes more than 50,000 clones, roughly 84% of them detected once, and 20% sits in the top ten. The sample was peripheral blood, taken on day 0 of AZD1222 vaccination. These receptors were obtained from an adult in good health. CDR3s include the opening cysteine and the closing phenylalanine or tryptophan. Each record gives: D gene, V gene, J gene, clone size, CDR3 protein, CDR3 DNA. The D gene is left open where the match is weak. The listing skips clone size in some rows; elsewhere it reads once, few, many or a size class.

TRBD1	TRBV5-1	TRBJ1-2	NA	CASSPGQGAQGYTF	TGCGCCAGCAGCCCGGGACAGGGGGCACAAGGCTACACCTTC
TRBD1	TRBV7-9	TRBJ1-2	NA	CASSLAGTAIPYGYTF	TGTGCCAGCAGCTTAGCCGGGACAGCGATCCCCTATGGCTACACCTTC
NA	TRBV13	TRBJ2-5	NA	CASSIYRENWAQYF	TGTGCCAGCAGCATCTACAGGGAGAATTGGGCCCAGTACTTC
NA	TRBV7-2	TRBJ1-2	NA	CASSFLGSRGRSDGYTF	TGTGCCAGCAGCTTCTTAGGCTCGCGAGGGAGGAGCGATGGCTACACCTTC
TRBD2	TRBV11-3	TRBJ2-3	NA	CASSLREGRGDTQYF	TGTGCCAGCAGCTTACGGGAGGGCCGGGGAGATACGCAGTATTTT
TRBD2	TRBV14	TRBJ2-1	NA	CASSPLAGLYNEQFF	TGTGCCAGCAGCCCGCTAGCGGGACTTTACAATGAGCAGTTCTTC
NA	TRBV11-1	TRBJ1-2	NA	CASSPRFGTNYGYTF	TGTGCCAGCAGCCCCCGGTTCGGAACTAACTATGGCTACACCTTC
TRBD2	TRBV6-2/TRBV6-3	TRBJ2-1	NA	CASSYVASGRAGEQFF	TGTGCCAGCAGTTACGTGGCTAGCGGGAGGGCCGGGGAGCAGTTCTTC
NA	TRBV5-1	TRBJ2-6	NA	CASSLQLSGANVLTF	TGCGCCAGCAGCTTACAACTCTCTGGGGCCAACGTCCTGACTTTC
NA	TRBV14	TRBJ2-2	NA	CASSQDLWGDHTGELFF	TGTGCCAGCAGCCAAGATCTGTGGGGGGATCACACCGGGGAGCTGTTTTTT
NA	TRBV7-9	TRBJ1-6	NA	CASSRSGSPLHF	TGTGCCAGCAGTCGAAGTGGTTCACCCCTCCACTTT
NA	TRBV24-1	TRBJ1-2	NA	CATSDPRGYTF	TGTGCCACCAGTGACCCTCGTGGCTACACCTTC
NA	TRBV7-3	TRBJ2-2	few	CASSPWARDAGELFF	TGTGCCAGCAGCCCTTGGGCCAGGGACGCCGGGGAGCTGTTTTTT
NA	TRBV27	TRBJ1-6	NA	CASSLVNSPLHF	TGTGCCAGCAGTTTAGTTAATTCACCCCTCCACTTT
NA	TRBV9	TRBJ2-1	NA	CASSVAVNSEYNEQFF	TGTGCCAGCAGCGTGGCGGTTAATTCGGAATACAATGAGCAGTTCTTC
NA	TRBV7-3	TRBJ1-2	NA	CASSRNQDSHGYTF	TGTGCCAGCAGCCGCAACCAGGACAGTCATGGCTACACCTTC
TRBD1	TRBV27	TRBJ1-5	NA	CASSLSGGGNQPQHF	TGTGCCAGCAGTCTGTCAGGGGGAGGCAATCAGCCCCAGCATTTT
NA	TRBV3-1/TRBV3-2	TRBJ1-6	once	CASSLTGPQNSPLHF	TGTGCCAGCAGCCTTACAGGGCCCCAAAATTCACCCCTCCACTTT
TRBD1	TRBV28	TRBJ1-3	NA	CASSDQGAPGNTIYF	TGTGCCAGCAGTGATCAGGGGGCGCCCGGAAACACCATATATTTT
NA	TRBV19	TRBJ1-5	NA	CASSIDPGQGQPQHF	TGTGCCAGTAGTATAGATCCCGGGCAGGGCCAGCCCCAGCATTTT
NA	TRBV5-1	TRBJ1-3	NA	CASSLTLRGSGNTIYF	TGCGCCAGCAGCTTGACATTGAGGGGCTCTGGAAACACCATATATTTT
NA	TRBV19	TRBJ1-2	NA	CASTRGRDYGYTF	TGTGCCAGTACGAGGGGCAGGGACTATGGCTACACCTTC
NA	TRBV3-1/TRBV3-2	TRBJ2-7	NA	CASSQNPYEQYF	TGTGCCAGCAGCCAAAATCCCTACGAGCAGTACTTC
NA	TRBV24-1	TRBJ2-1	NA	CATTHGNEQFF	TGTGCCACGACCCACGGGAATGAGCAGTTCTTC
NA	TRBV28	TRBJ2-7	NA	CASSPRTDYEQYF	TGTGCCAGCAGTCCCCGGACAGATTACGAGCAGTACTTC
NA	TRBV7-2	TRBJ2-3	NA	CASSSREQDTQYF	TGTGCCAGCAGCTCGAGAGAGCAGGATACGCAGTATTTT
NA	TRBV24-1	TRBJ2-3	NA	CATSDLKTAPRDTQYF	TGTGCCACCAGTGATTTGAAGACAGCCCCTCGGGATACGCAGTATTTT